The sequence of this T cell receptor (beta chain) was determined in a study of technical replicates of blood from several donors. Clones were read by immunoSEQ multiplex PCR, and TCRdb kept only the in-frame ones, dropping some. This table holds about 75,000 clones, nearly 98% found once. The CDR3 contains 13 residues. From germline, CDR1 is MGHRA and CDR2 YSYEKL. The ends were cut back, 0 bases at V and 6 bases at J, with 9 bases in the middle. The receptor was isolated from a human donor in good health. The chain joins TRBV4-1 to TRBJ2-7; D not resolved. Sequences were obtained from T cells isolated from PBMCs. The CDR3 protein is CASSQEARSEQYF. The CDR3 DNA sequence: TGCGCCAGCAGCCAAGAGGCCCGTTCCGAGCAGTACTTC.